This T cell receptor (beta chain) was captured in a study of shared clonotypes between healthy human individuals. Assay: immunoSEQ multiplex PCR; the TCRdb copy retains only in-frame clones and omits some. The sample holds about 2 million clones, approximately 94% seen once. The germline CDR1 and CDR2 sequences are MNHEY and SVGAGI. V was clipped by 2 bases and J by 7 bases; unmatched bases: 4. The CDR3 sequence is 15 residues long. Only CD45RO-negative cells positively selected for CCR7 counted as naive CD8 cells, so terminally differentiated effector memory CD45RA+ cells were excluded. The donors were adults (healthy and HIV-negative) with no recent acute infections or vaccinations.

This receptor was taken from a man younger than 35 in good health. The specimen was naive CD8+ T cells sorted from blood. This sequence joins TRBV6-5 and TRBJ2-2; TRBD2 matches at 10 bases. CDR3 sequence: CASSYPAGGNGELFF. CDR3 nucleotide sequence: TGTGCCAGCAGTTACCCAGCGGGAGGGAACGGGGAGCTGTTTTTT.